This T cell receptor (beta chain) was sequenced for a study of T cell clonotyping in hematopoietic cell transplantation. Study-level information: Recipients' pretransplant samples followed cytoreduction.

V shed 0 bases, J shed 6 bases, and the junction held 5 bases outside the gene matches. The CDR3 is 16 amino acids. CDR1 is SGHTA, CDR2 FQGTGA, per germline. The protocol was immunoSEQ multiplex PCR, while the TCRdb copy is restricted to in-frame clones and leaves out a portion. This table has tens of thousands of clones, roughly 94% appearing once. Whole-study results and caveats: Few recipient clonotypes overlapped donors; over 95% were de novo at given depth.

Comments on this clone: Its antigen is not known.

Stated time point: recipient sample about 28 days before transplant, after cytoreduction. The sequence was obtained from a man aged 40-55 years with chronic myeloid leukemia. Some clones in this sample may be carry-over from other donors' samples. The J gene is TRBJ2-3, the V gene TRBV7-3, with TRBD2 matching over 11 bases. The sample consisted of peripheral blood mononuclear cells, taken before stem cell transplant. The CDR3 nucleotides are TGTGCCAGCAGCTTAACTAGCGGGGGGGCTGGGGATACGCAGTATTTT. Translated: CASSLTSGGAGDTQYF.